The source of this T cell receptor beta chain is a study of blood T cell repertoires in COVID-19. About the study: Spain, Italy and the United States supplied samples that represented acute and convalescent COVID-19. From T cells, B-cell-depleted T cells, or PBMCs came the material, which was cDNA or gDNA.

Germline V gene lookup returns CDR1 LGHDT and CDR2 YNNKEL (reference sequence). The CDR3 sequence is 13 residues long. V lost 7 bases and J 7 bases, leaving 14 bases between the germline ends. Per the study methods: Researchers report that nucleated cell counts were estimated from reference gene primer amplification. TCRdb's copy holds only in-frame clones and misses some; the assay was immunoSEQ multiplex PCR. The DNA gave D and trimming, while V, J and clone size come from that table. Here the sample spans around 70,000 clones, roughly 91% being singletons. The clonotype comes from a man aged 55 to 70 with acute or convalescent COVID-19. The sequencing sample was made of peripheral blood. The chain recombines TRBV3-1 (or the pseudogene TRBV3-2) with TRBJ2-4; weak D call: TRBD2 (6 bases). The CDR3 loop is CASTLEGSNIQYF. CDR3 DNA: TGTGCCAGCACCCTGGAGGGGTCTAACATTCAGTACTTC.